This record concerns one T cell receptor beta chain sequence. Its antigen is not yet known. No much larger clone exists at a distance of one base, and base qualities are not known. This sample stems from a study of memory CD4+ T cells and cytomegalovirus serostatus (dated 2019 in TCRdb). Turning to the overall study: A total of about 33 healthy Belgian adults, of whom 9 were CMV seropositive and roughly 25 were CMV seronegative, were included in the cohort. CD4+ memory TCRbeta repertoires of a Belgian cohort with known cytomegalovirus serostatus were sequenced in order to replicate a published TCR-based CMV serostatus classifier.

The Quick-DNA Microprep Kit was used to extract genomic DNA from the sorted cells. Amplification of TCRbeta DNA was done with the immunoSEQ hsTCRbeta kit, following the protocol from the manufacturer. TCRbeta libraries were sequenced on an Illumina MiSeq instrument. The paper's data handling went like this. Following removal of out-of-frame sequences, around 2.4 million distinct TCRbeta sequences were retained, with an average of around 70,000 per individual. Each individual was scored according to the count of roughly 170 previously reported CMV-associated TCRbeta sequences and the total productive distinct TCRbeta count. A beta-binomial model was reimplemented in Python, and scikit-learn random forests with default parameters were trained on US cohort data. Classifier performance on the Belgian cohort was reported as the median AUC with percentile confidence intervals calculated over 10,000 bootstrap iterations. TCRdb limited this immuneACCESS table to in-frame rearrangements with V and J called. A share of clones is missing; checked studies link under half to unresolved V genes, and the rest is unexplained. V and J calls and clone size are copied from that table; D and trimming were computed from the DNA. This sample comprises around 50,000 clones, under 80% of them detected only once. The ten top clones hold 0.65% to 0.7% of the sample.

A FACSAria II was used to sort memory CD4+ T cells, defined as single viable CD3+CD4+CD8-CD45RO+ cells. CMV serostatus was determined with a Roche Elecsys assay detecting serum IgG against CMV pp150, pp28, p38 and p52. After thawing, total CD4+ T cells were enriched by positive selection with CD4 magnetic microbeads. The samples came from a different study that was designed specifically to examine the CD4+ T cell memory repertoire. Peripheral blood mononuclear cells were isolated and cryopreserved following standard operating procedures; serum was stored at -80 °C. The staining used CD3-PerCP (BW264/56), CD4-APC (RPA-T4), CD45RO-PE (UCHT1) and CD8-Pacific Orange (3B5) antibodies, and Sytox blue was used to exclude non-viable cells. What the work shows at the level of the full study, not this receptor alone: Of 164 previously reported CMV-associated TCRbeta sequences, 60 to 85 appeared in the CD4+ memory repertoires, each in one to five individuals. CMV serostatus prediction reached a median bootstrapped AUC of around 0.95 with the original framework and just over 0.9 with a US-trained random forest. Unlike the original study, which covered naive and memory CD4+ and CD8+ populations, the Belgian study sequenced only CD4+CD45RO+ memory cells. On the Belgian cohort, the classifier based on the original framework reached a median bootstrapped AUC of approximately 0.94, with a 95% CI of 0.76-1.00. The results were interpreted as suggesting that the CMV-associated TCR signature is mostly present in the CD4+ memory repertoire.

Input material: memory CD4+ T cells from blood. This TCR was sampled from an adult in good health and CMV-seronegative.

The CDR3 loop reads CASSPPGGEQFF. The DNA reads as follows: TGTGCCAGCAGCCCCCCGGGGGGTGAGCAGTTCTTC. The rearranged segments are TRBV13 and TRBJ2-1; 7 nucleotides in the junction match TRBD2. Trimming removed 5 bases from V and 9 bases from J; the gene matches leave 4 bases unexplained. Taken from the germline V gene (reference sequence), the CDR1 and CDR2 loops are PRHDT and FYEKMQ. Inclusive of the bounding cysteine and phenylalanine, the CDR3 is 12 residues long. Only the CDR3 portion is preserved as DNA: 36 bases, with reading frame beginning at the first base.